This is a list of T cell receptor beta chains from one sample in a study of beta chain features in type 1 diabetes. Profiled with immunoSEQ multiplex PCR; TCRdb holds only in-frame clones, not every one. The sample includes around 350,000 clones, roughly 13% seen only once; the top ten take roughly 0.015%. Sequencing was done on a sample of naive CD4+ T cells from blood. The receptors stem from a man between 18 and 29 years old in good health. CDR3s leave out the opening cysteine and the closing phenylalanine or tryptophan. Each record gives: CDR3 length, J gene, D gene, V gene, clone size, CDR3 protein. D genes are given only for firm matches. Clone size appears in some rows only: once, few, many, or a class for an expanded clone.

10 TRBJ1-2 NA TRBV29-1 few SVEGRYYGYT
12 TRBJ2-3 NA TRBV7-3 NA ASSLALLTDTQY
8 TRBJ1-2 NA TRBV5-6 few ASSPDGQS
11 TRBJ2-7 NA TRBV28 few ASSPGQTYEQY
12 TRBJ1-2 NA TRBV6-5 NA ASSYGQINYGYT
13 TRBJ1-2 TRBD1 TRBV4-1 few ASSPGQGAVYGYT
16 TRBJ2-5 TRBD1 TRBV5-1 NA ASSLGTSGQGASETQY
11 TRBJ1-2 NA TRBV7-2 few ASSLEPHYGYT
14 TRBJ2-1 NA TRBV28 few ASSSRRTNSYNEQF
11 TRBJ2-7 TRBD1 TRBV5-1 NA ASSGTDAYEQY
12 TRBJ2-3 NA TRBV5-4 few ASSFPSGTDTQY
13 TRBJ2-1 TRBD2 TRBV7-3 few ASSGLAGDHNEQF
14 TRBJ2-3 NA TRBV28 NA ASSLKTFGWADTQY
9 TRBJ2-1 NA TRBV5-4 NA ASSSIDEQF
13 TRBJ1-2 TRBD1 TRBV7-2 NA ASSLVQGGNYGYT
16 TRBJ2-3 NA TRBV28 NA ASSLRLRSFTSTDTQY
10 TRBJ1-2 NA TRBV27 NA ASSAGGYGYT
12 TRBJ2-7 NA TRBV28 NA ASRIQGRASKQY
13 TRBJ2-7 TRBD2 TRBV7-9 few ASSSTSGRTYEQY
11 TRBJ1-2 NA TRBV9 NA ASSDLGLGGYT
13 TRBJ2-7 TRBD2 TRBV4-3 NA ASSQGPTSSYEQY
11 TRBJ2-1 TRBD1 TRBV29-1 NA SGQGFPYNEQF
12 TRBJ2-7 NA TRBV28 NA ASSLRRRTYEQY
13 TRBJ2-5 TRBD1 TRBV7-2 NA ASSLVGQGGETQY
10 TRBJ2-7 NA TRBV30 NA AWSESRYEQY
13 TRBJ2-5 TRBD1 TRBV28 NA ASSLDGTGGETQY
12 TRBJ1-5 TRBD1 TRBV6-5 few ASSGWTGRQPQH
13 TRBJ1-2 NA TRBV4-3 NA ASSRGGQGNYGYT
12 TRBJ1-2 TRBD1 TRBV7-9 few ASSSETGGYGYT
13 TRBJ2-3 TRBD2 TRBV2 NA ASRPPGLHTDTQY
13 TRBJ1-1 NA TRBV7-2 few ASSLEAGMNTEAF
13 TRBJ2-3 TRBD2 TRBV30 few AWCMGSGSINTQY
15 TRBJ2-3 TRBD2 TRBV7-9 NA ASSLGSGGRSTDTQY
8 TRBJ1-2 NA TRBV28 NA ASGLSGYT
12 TRBJ2-1 TRBD1 TRBV5-4 few ASSARDSHNEQF
13 TRBJ2-2 TRBD1 TRBV7-3 NA ASSSRTGATGELF
13 TRBJ2-7 TRBD2 TRBV9 NA ASSVASGLSYEQY
13 TRBJ2-4 TRBD1 TRBV6-1 NA ASSGEWTGGNIQY
14 TRBJ2-1 NA TRBV6-6 NA ASSYPGRVSYNEQF
14 TRBJ2-5 NA TRBV7-9 few ASSSPRGGLGETQY
15 TRBJ2-1 TRBD2 TRBV27 few ASRPPTSGNYYNEQF
10 TRBJ2-1 NA TRBV11-2 NA ASSFPQGSRF